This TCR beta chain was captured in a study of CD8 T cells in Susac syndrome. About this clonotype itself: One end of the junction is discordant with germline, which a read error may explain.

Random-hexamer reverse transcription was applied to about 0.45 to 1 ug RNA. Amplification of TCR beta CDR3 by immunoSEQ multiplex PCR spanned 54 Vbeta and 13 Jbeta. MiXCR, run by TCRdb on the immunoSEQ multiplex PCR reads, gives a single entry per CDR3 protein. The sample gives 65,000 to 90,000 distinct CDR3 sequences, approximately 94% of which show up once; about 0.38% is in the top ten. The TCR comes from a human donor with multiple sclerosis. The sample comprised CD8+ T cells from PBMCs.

The CDR3 nucleotides read TGCAGCGTTGATGGAGCGACGTCCTACAAGCAGTACTTC. The encoded protein is CSVDGATSYKQYF. The chain links TRBV29-1 to TRBJ2-7, with D unclear. The CDR3 is made up of 13 amino acids. Per germline, CDR1 SQVTM and CDR2 ANQGSEA.